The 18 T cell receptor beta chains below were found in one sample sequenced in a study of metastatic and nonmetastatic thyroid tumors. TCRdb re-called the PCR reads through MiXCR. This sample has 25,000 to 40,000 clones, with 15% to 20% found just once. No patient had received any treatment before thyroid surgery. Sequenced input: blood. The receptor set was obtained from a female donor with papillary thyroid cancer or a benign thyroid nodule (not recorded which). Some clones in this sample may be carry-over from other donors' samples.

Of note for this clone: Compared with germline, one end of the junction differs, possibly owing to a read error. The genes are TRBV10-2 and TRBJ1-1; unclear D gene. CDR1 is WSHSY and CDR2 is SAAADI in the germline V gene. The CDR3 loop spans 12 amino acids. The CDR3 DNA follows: TGCGCCAGCATTGAAGCGAACACTGACGCTTTCTTT. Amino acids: CASIEANTDAFF.

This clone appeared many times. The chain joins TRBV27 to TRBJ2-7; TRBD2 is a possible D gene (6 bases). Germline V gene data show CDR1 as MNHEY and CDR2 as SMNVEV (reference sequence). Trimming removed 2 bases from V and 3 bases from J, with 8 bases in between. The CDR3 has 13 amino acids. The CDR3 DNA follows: TGTGCCAGCAGTTTAAGACTAGACTACGAGCAGTACTTC. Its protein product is CASSLRLDYEQYF.

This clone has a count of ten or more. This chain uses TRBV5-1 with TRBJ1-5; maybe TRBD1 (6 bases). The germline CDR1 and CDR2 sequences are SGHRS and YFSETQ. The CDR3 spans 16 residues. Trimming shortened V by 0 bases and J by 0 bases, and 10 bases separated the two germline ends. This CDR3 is CASSLGDIYSNQPQHF. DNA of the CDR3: TGCGCCAGCAGCTTGGGGGACATCTATAGCAATCAGCCCCAGCATTTT. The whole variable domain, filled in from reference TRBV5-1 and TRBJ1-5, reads KAGVTQTPRYLIKTRGQQVTLSCSPISGHRSVSWYQQTPGQGLQFLFEYFSETQRNKGNFPGRFSGRQFSNSRSEMNVSTLELGDSALYLCASSLGDIYSNQPQHFGDGTRLSIL.

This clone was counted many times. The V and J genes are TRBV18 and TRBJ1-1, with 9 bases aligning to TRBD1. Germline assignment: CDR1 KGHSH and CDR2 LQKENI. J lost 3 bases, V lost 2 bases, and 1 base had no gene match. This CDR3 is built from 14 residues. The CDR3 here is CASSPRDRDTEAFF. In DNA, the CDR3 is TGTGCCAGCTCACCAAGGGACAGGGACACTGAAGCTTTCTTT.

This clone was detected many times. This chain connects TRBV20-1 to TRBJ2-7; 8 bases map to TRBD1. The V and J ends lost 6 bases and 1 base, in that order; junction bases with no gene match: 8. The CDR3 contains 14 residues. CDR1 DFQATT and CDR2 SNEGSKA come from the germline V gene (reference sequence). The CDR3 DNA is TGCAGTGCGCCGGATGACAGGGGATCCTACGAGCAGTACTTC. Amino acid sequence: CSAPDDRGSYEQYF.

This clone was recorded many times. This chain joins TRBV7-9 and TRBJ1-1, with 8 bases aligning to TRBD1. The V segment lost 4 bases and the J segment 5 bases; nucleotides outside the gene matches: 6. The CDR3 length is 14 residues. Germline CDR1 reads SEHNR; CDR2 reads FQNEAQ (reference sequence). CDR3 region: CASSSTGELTEAFF. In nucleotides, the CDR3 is TGTGCCAGCAGCTCGACAGGGGAATTAACTGAAGCTTTCTTT.

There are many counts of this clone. CDR3 in amino acids: CASTPGRGSYNEQFF. The CDR3 nucleotides read TGTGCCAGCACCCCAGGGCGAGGCTCCTACAATGAGCAGTTCTTC. V and J are TRBV6-1 and TRBJ2-1; D might be TRBD1 (5 bases). V was trimmed by 7 bases and J by 0 bases, leaving 13 bases between them. CDR3 length: 15 residues. CDR1 and CDR2 from the germline V gene are MNHNS and SASEGT.

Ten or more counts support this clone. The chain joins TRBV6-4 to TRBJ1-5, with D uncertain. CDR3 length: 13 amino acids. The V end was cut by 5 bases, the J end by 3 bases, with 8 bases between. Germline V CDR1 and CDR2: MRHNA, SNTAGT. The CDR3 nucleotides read TGTGCCAGCAGTCTGGACGACAATCAGCCCCAGCATTTT. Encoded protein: CASSLDDNQPQHF.

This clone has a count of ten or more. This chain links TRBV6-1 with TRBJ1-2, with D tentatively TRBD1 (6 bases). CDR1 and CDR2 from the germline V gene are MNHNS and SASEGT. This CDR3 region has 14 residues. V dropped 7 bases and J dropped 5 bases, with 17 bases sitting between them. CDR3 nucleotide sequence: TGTGCCAGCACCCGGACACAGGGTCTTTATGGCTACACCTTC. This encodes CASTRTQGLYGYTF.

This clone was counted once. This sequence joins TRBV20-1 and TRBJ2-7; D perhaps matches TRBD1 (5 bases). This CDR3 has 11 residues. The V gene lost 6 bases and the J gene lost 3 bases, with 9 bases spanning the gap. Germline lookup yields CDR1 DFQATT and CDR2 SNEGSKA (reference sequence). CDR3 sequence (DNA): TGCAGTGCCGAGACAGTCTACGAGCAGTACTTC. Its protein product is CSAETVYEQYF.

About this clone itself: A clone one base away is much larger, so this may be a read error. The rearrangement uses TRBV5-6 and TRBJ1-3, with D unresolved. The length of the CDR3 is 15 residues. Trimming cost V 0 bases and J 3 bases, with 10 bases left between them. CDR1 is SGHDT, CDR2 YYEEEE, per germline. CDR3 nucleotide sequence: TGTGCCAGCAGCTTGGTGCGGTGGCTTGGAAACACCATATATTTT. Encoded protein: CASSLVRWLGNTIYF.

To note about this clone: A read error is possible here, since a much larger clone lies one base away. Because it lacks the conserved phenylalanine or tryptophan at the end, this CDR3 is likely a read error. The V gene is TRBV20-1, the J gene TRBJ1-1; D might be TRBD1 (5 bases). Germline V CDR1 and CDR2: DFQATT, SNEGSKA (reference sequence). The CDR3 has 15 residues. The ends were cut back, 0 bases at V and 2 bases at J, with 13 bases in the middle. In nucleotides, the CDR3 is TGCAGTGCTAGAGATAGGGACGTCGGCAACACTGAAGCTTTCTCT. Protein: CSARDRDVGNTEAFS.

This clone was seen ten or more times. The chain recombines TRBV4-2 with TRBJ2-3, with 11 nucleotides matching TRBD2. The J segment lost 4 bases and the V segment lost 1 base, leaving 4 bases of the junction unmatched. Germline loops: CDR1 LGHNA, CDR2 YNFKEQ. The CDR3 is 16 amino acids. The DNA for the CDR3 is TGTGCCAGCAGCCAAGTAGCACTAGCGGGAGCAGATACGCAGTATTTT. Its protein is CASSQVALAGADTQYF.

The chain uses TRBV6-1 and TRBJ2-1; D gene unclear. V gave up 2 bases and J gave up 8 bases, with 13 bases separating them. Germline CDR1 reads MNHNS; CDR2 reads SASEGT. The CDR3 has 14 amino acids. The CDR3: CASSEIGGIDEQFF. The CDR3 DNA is TGTGCCAGCAGTGAAATTGGTGGGATCGATGAGCAGTTCTTC.

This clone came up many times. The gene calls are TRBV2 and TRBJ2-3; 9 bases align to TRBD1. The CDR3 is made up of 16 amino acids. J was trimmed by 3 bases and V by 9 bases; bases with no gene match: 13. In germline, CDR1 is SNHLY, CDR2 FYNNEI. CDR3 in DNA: TGTGCCAGTGGATCCCCCAGGACAGGGGAGACAGATACGCAGTATTTT. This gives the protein CASGSPRTGETDTQYF.

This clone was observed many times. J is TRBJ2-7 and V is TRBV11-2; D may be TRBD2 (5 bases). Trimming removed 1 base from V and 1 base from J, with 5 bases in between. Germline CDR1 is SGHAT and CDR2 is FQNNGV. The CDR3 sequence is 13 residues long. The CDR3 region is CASSLAGSYEQYF. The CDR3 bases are TGTGCCAGCAGCTTAGCGGGGTCCTACGAGCAGTACTTC.

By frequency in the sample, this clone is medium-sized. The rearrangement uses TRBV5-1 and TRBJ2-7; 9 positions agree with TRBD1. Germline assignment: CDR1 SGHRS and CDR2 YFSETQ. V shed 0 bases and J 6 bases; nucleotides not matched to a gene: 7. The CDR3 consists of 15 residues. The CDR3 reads CASSLGRTGDSEQYF. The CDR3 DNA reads TGCGCCAGCAGCTTGGGAAGGACAGGGGATAGCGAGCAGTACTTC.

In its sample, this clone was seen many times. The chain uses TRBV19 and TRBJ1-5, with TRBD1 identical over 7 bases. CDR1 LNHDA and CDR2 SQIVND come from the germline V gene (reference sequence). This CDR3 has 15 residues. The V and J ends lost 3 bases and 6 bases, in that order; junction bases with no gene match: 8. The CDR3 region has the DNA TGTGCCAGTAGTATTTCAGGGGGTTCGGTTCAGCCCCAGCATTTT. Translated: CASSISGGSVQPQHF.